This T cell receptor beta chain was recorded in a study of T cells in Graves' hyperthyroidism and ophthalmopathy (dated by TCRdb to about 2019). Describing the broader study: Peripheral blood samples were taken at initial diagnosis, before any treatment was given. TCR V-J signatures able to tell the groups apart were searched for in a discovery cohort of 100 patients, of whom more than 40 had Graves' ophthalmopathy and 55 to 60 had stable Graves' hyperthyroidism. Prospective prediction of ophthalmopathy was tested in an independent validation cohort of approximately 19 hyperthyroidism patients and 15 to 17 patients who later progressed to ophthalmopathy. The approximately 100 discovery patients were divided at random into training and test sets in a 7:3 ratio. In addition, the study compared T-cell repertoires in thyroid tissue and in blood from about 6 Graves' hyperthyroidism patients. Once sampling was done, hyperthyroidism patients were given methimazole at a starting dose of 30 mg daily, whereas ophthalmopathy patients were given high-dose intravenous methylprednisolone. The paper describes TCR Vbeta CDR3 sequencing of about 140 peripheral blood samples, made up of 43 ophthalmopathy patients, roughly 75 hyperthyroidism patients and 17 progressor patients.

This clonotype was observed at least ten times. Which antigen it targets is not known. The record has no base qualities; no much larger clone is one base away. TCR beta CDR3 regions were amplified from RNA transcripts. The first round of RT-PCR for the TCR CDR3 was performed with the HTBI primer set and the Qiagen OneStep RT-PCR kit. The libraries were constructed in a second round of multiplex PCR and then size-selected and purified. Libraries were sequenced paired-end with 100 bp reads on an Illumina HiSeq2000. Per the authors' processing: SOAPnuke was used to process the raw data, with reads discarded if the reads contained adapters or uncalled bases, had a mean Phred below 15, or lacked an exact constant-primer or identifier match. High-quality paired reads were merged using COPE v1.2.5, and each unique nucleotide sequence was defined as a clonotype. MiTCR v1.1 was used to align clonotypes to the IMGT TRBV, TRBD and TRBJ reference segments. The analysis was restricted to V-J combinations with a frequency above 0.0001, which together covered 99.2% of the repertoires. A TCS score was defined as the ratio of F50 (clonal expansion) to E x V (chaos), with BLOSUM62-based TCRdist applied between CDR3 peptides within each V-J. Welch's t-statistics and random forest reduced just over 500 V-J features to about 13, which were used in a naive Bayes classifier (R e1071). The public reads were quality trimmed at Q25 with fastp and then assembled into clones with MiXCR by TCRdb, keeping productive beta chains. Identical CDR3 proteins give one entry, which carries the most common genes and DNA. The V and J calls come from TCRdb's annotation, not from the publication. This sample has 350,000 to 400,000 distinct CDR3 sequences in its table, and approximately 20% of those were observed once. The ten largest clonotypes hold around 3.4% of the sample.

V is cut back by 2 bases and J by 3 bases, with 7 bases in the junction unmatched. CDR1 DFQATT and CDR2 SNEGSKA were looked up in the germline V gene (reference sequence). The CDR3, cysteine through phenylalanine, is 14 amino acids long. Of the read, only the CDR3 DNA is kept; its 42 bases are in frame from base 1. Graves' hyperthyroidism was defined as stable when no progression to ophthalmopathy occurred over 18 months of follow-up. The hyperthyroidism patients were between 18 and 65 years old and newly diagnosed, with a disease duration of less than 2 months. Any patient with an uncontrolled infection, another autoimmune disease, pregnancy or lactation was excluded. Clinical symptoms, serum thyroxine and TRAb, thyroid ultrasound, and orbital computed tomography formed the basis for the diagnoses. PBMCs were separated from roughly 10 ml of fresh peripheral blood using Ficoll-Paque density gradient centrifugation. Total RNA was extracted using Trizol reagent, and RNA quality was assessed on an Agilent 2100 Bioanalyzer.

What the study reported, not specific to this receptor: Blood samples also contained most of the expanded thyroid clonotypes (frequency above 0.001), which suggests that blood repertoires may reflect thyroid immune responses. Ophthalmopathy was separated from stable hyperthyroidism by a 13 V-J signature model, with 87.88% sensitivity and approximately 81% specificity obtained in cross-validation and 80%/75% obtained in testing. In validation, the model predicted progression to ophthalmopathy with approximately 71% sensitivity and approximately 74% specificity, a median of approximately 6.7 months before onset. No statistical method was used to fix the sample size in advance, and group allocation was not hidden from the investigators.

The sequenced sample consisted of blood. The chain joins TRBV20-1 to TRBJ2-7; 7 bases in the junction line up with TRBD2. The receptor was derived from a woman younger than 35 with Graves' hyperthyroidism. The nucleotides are TGCAGTGCTAGACCGGAGCGGGGCCGCTACGAGCAGTACTTC. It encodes CSARPERGRYEQYF.